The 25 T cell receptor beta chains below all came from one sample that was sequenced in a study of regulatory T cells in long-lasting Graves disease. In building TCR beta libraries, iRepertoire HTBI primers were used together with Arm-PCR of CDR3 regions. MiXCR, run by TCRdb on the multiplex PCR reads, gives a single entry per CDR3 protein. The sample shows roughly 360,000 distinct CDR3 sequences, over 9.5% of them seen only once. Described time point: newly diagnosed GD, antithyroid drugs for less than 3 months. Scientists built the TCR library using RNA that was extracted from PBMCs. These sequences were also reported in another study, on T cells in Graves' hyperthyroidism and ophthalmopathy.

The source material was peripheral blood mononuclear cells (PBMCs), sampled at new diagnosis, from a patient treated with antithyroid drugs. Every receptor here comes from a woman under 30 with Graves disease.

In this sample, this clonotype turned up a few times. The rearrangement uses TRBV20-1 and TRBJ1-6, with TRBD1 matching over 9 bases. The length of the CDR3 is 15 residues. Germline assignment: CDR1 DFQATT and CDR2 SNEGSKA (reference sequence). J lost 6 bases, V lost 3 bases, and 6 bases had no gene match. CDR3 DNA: TGCAGTGCTAGGTACCCGGGACAGGGTAATTCACCCCTCCACTTT. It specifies CSARYPGQGNSPLHF.

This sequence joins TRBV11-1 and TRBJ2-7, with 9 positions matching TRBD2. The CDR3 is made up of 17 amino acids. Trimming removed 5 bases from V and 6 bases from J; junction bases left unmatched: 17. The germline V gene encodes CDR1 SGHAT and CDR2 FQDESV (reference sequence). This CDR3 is CASSLIGGGRGTGEQYF. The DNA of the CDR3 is TGTGCCAGCAGCCTCATCGGTGGCGGGAGGGGAACAGGCGAGCAGTACTTC.

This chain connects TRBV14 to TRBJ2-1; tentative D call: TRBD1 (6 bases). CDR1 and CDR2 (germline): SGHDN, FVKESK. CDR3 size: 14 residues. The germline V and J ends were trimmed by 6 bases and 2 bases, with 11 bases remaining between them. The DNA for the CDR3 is TGTGCCAGCAGAAAGGACAGCCCCTACAATGAGCAGTTCTTC. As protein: CASRKDSPYNEQFF.

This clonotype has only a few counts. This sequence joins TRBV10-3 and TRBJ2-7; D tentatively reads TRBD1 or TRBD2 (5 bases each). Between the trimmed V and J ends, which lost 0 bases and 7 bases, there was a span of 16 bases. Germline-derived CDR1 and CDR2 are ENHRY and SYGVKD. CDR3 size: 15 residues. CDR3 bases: TGTGCCATCAGTGAGTCGGCAGGGACGCCTAAGGAGCAGTACGTC. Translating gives CAISESAGTPKEQYV.

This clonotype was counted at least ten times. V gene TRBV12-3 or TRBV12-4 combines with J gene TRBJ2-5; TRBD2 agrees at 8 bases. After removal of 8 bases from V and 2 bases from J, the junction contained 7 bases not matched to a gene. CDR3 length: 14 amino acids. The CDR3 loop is CASRLGGEQETQYF. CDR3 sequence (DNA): TGTGCCAGCCGACTCGGGGGGGAGCAAGAGACCCAGTACTTC.

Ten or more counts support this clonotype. CDR3 nucleotides: TGTGCCAGCAGCGCAACGGAAGGGTATGGCTACACCTTC. This sequence encodes CASSATEGYGYTF. The chain uses TRBV7-9 and TRBJ1-2; D unresolved. Germline CDR1 is SEHNR and CDR2 is FQNEAQ (reference sequence). The V and J ends lost 5 bases and 5 bases respectively, with 12 bases between them. This CDR3 spans 13 amino acids.

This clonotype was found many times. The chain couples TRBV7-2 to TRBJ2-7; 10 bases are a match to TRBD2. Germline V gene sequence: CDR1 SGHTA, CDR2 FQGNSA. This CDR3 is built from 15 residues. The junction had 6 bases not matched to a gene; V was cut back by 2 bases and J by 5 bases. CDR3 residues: CASSLSSGSINEQYF. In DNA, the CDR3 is TGTGCCAGCAGCTTATCTAGCGGGAGTATCAACGAGCAGTACTTC.

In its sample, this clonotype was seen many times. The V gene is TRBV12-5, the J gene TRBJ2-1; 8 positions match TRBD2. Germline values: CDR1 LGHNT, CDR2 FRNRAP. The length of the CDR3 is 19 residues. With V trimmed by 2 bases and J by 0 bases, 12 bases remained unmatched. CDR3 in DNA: TGTGCTAGTGGTTTGCTTGGCGGGGGGATTTCTAGCTCCTACAATGAGCAGTTCTTC. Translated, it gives CASGLLGGGISSSYNEQFF.

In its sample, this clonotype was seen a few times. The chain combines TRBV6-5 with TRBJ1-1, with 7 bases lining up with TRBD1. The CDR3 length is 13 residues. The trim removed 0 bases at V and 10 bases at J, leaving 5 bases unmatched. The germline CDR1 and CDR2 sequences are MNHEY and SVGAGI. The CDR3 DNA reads TGTGCCAGCAGTTACTCTCACAGGGGTCGAGCTTTCTTT. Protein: CASSYSHRGRAFF.

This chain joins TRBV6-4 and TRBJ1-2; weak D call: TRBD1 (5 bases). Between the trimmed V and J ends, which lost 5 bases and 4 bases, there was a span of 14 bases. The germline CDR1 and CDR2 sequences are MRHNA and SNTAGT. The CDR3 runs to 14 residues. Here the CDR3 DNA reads TGTGCCAGCAGTTGGGGCGTTGGGGCCTATGGCTACACCTTC. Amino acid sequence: CASSWGVGAYGYTF.

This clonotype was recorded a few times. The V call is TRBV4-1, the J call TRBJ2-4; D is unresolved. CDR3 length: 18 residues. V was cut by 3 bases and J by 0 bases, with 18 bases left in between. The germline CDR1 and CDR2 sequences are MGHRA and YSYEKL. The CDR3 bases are TGCGCCAGCAGCCAGGGCCCTGCCCGCGGAATAGCCAAAAACATTCAGTACTTC. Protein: CASSQGPARGIAKNIQYF.

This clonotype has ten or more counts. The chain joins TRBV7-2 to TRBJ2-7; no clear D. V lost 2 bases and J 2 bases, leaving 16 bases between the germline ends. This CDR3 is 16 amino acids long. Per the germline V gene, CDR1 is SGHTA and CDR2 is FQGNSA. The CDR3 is CASSLLSRVQAYEQYF. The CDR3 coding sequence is TGTGCCAGCAGCTTACTTTCCCGCGTCCAGGCCTACGAGCAGTACTTC.

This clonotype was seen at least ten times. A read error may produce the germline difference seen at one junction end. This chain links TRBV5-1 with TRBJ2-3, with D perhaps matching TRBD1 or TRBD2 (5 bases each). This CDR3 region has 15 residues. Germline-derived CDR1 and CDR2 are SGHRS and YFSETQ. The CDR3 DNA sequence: TGTGCCAGCAGCTGGCAGTGGGACAGCACAGATACGCAGTATTTT. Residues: CASSWQWDSTDTQYF.

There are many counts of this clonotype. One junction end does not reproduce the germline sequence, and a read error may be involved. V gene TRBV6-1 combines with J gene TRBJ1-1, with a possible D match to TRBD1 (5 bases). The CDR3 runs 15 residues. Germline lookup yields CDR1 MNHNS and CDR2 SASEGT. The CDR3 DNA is TGTGCCAGCAGCGAAGTCGGGACTGCTAACACTGAAGCTTTCTTT. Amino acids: CASSEVGTANTEAFF.

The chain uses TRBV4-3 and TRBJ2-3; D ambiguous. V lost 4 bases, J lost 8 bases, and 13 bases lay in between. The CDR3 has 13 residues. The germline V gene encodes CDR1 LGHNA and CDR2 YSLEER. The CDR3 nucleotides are TGCGCCAGCAGCCCGACGGTGACGTCTACGCAGTATTTT. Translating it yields CASSPTVTSTQYF.

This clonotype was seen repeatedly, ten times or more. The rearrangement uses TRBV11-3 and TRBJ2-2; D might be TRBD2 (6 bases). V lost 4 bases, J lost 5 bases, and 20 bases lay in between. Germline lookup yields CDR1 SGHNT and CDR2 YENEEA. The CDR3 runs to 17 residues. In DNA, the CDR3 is TGTGCCAGCAGCTCGGTCTTCTTCGGGACTTCTACCGGGGAGCTGTTTTTT. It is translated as CASSSVFFGTSTGELFF.

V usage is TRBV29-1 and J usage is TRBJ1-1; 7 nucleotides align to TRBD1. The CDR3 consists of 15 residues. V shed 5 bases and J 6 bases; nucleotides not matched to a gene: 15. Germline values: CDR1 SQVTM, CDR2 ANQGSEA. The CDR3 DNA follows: TGCAGCGTTCCCCAGGTGCAGGGGGATAACGCTGAAGCTTTCTTT. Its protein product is CSVPQVQGDNAEAFF.

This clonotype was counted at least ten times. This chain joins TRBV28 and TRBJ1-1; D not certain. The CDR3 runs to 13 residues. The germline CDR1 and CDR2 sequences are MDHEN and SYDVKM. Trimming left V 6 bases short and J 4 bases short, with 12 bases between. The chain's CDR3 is CASRRSQSTEAFF. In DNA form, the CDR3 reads TGTGCCAGCAGACGGTCCCAGTCCACTGAAGCTTTCTTT.

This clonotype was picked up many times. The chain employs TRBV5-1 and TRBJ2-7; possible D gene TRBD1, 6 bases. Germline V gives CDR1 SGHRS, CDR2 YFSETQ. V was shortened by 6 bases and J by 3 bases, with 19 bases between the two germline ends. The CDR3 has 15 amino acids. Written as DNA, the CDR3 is TGCGCCAGCAAACCCCTCCAGGGGAGTGGCTACGAGCAGTACTTC. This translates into CASKPLQGSGYEQYF.

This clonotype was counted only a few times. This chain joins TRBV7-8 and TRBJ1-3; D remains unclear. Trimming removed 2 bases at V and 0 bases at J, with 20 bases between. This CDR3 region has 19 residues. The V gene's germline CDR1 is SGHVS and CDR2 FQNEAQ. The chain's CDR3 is CASSLKWRQAEISGNTIYF. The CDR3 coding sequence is TGTGCCAGCAGCTTAAAGTGGCGGCAAGCGGAGATCTCTGGAAACACCATATATTTT.

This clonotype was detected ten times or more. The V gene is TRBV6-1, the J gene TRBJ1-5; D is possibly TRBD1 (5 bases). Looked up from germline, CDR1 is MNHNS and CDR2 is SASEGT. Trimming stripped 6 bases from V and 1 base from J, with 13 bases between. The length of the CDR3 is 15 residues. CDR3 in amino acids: CASRPGKPSNQPQHF. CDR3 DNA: TGTGCCAGCAGGCCAGGGAAACCGAGCAATCAGCCCCAGCATTTT.

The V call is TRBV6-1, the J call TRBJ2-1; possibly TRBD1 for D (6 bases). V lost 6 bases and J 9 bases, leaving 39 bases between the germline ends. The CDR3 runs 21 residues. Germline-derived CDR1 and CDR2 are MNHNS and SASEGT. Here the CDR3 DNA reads TGTGCCAGCAGCCCCGGCGTTGGTTCCGGGACATTAAGGTCCCAGGCGGGTGAGCAGTTCTTC. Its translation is CASSPGVGSGTLRSQAGEQFF.

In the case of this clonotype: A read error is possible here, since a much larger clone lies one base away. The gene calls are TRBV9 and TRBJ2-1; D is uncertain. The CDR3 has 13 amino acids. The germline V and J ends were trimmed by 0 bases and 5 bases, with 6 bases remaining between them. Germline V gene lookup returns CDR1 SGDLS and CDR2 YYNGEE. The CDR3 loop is CASSVGWHNEQFF. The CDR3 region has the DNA TGTGCCAGCAGCGTAGGGTGGCACAATGAGCAGTTCTTC.

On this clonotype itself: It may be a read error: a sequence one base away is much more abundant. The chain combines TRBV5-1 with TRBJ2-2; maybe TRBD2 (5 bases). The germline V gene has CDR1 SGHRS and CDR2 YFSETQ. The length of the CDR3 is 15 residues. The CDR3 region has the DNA TGCGCCAGCAGCTTGGTGAGGGCAAACACCGGGGAGCTGCTTTTT. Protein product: CASSLVRANTGELLF.

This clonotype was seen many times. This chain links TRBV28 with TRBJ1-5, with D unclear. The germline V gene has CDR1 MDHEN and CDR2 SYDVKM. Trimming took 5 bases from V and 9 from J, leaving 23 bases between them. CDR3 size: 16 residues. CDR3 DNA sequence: TGTGCCAGCAGTCCCCGGACGCGACCGCTCCTGAGGCCCCAGCATTTT. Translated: CASSPRTRPLLRPQHF.